This entry features one T cell receptor beta chain sequence. Per the study methods: Estimates of nucleated cell counts were drawn from the amplification of reference gene primers. The protocol was immunoSEQ multiplex PCR, while the TCRdb copy is restricted to in-frame clones and leaves out a portion. V and J calls plus clone size are reproduced from that table; the DNA served to infer D and trimming. This sample carries 130,000 to 150,000 clones, approximately 81% of them seen once, and the ten largest clones take less than 50%. The record originates from a study of blood T cell repertoires in COVID-19. The wider study: The origin of the acute and convalescent COVID-19 samples was the United States, Italy and Spain. The cDNA or gDNA used as material had been derived from T cells, B-cell-depleted T cells, or PBMCs.

The TCR comes from a human donor in a cohort sampled during active COVID-19. The sample comprised peripheral blood.

The CDR3 sequence is CAIKGQAGGETQYF. The CDR3 region has the DNA TGTGCCATCAAAGGGCAAGCGGGGGGAGAGACCCAGTACTTC. This sequence joins TRBV10-3 and TRBJ2-5, with 9 bases fitting TRBD2. Germline loops: CDR1 ENHRY, CDR2 SYGVKD. V gave up 7 bases and J gave up 4 bases; unmatched junction bases: 7. This CDR3 is 14 amino acids long.